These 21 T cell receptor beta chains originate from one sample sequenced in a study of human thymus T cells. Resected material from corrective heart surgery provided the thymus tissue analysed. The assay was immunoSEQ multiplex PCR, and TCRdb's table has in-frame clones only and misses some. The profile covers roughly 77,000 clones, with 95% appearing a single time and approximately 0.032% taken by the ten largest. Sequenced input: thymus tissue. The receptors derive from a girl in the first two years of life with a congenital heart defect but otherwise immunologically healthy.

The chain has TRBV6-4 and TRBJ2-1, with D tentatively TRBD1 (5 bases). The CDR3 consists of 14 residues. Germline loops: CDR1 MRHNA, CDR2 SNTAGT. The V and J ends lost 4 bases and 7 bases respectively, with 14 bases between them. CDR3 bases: TGTGCCAGCAGTGGGGGCCCAAAGGGGAATGAGCAGTTCTTC. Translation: CASSGGPKGNEQFF.

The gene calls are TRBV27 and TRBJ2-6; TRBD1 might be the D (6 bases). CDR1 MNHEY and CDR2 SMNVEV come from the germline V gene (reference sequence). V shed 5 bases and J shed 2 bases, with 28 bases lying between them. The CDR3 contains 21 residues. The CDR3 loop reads CASSPRQAVGLALTGANVLTF. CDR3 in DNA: TGTGCCAGCAGTCCCCGACAGGCCGTCGGTCTCGCCCTTACTGGGGCCAACGTCCTGACTTTC.

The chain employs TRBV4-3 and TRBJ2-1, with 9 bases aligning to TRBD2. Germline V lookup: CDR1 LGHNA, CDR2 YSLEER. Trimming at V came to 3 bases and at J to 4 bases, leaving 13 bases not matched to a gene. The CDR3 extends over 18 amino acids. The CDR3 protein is CASSQGGRASGDYNEQFF. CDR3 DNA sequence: TGCGCCAGCAGCCAGGGGGGGAGGGCTAGCGGGGATTACAATGAGCAGTTCTTC.

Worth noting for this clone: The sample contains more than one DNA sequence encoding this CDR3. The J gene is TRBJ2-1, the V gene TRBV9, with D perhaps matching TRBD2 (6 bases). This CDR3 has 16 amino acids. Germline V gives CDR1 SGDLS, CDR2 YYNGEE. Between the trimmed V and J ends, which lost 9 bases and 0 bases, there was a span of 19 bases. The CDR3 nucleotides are TGTGCCACTACCCCACTAGCCGTGAGCTCCTACAATGAGCAGTTCTTC. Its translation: CATTPLAVSSYNEQFF.

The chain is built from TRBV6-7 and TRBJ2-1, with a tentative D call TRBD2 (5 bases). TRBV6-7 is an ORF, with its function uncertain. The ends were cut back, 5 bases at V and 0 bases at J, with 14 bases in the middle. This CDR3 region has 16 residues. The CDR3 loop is CASSPGAASSYNEQFF. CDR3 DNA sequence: TGTGCCAGCAGTCCCGGAGCGGCAAGCTCCTACAATGAGCAGTTCTTC.

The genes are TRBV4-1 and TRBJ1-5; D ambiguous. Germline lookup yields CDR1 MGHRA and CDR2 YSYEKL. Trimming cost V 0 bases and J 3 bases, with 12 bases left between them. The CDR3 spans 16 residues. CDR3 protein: CASSQDRGSSNQPQHF. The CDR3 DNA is TGCGCCAGCAGCCAAGATCGAGGGTCTTCCAATCAGCCCCAGCATTTT.

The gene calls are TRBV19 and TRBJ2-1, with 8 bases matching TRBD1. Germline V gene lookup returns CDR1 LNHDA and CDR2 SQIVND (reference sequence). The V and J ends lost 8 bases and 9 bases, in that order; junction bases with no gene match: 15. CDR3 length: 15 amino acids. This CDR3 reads CASQHPGQAETEQFF. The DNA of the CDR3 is TGTGCCAGTCAACACCCGGGACAGGCTGAAACTGAGCAGTTCTTC.

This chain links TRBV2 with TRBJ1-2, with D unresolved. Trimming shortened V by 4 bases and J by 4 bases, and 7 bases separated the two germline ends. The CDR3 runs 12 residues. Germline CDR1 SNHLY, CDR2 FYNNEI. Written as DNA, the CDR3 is TGTGCCAGCAGTGCGGCCCTCTATGGCTACACCTTC. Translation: CASSAALYGYTF. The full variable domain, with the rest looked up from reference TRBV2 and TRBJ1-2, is EPEVTQTPSHQVTQMGQEVILRCVPISNHLYFYWYRQILGQKVEFLVSFYNNEISEKSEIFDDQFSVERPDGSNFTLKIRSTKLEDSAMYFCASSAALYGYTFGSGTRLTVV.

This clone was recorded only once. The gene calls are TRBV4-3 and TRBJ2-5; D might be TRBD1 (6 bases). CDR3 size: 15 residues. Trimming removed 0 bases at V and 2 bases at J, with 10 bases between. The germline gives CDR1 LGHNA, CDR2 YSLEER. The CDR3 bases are TGCGCCAGCAGCCAAGAATGGACAGAACAAGAGACCCAGTACTTC. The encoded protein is CASSQEWTEQETQYF.

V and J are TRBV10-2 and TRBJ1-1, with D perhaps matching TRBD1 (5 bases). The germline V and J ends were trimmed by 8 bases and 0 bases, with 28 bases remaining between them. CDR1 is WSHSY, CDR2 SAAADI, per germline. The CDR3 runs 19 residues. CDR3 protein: CASRGKGPTEGSVNTEAFF. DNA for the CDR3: TGCGCCAGCCGTGGGAAAGGACCGACAGAGGGTTCAGTGAACACTGAAGCTTTCTTT.

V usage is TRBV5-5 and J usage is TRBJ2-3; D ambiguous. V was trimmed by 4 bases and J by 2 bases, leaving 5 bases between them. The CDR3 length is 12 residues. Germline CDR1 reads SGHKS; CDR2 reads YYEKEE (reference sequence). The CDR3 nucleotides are TGTGCCAGCAGCCCGGACACAGATACGCAGTATTTT. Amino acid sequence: CASSPDTDTQYF.

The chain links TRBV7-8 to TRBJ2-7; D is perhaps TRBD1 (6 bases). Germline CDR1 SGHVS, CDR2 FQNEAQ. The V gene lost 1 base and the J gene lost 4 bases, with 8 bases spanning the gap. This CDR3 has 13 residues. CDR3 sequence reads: CASSLGDMYEQYF. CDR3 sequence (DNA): TGTGCCAGCAGCTTAGGGGACATGTACGAGCAGTACTTC.

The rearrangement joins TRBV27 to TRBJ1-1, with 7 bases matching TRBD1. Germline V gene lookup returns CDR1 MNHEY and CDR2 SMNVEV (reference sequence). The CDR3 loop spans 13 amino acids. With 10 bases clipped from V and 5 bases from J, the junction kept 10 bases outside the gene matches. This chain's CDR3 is CATYPGGATEAFF. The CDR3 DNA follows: TGTGCCACCTATCCAGGGGGGGCGACTGAAGCTTTCTTT.

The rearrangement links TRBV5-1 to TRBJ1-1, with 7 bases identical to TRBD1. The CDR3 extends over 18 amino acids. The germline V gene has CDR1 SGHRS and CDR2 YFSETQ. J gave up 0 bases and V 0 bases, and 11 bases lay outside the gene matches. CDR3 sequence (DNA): TGCGCCAGCAGCTTGGTGGGTCGACGGGACAGCTTGAACACTGAAGCTTTCTTT. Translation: CASSLVGRRDSLNTEAFF.

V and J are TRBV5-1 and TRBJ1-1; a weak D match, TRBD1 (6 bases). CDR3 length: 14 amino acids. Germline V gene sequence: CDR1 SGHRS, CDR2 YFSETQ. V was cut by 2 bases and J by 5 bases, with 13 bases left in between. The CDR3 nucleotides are TGCGCCAGCAGCTTCGTCGTGAGGGGGACTGAAGCTTTCTTT. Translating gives CASSFVVRGTEAFF.

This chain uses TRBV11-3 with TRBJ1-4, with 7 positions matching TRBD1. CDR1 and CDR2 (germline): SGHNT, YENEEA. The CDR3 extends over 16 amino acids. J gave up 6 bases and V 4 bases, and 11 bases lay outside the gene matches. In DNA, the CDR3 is TGTGCCAGCAGCTCCGGACAGGTTCGTCTTCATGAAAAACTGTTTTTT. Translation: CASSSGQVRLHEKLFF. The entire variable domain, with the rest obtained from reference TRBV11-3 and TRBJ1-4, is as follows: EAGVVQSPRYKIIEKKQPVAFWCNPISGHNTLYWYLQNLGQGPELLIRYENEEAVDDSQLPKDRFSAERLKGVDSTLKIQPAELGDSAVYLCASSSGQVRLHEKLFFGSGTQLSVL.

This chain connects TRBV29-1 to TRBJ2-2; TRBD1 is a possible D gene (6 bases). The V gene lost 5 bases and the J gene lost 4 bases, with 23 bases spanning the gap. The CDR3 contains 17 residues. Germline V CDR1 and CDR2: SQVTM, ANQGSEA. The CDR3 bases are TGCAGCGTTCCCCCAGAGAGTACAGGGTTTAGCACCGGGGAGCTGTTTTTT. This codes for CSVPPESTGFSTGELFF.

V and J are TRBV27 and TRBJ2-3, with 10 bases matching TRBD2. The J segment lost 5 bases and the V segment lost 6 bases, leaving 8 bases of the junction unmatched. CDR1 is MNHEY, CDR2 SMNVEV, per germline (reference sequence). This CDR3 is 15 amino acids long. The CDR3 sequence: CASREREGLIDTQYF. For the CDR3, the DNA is TGTGCCAGCAGGGAGCGGGAGGGGTTGATAGATACGCAGTATTTT.

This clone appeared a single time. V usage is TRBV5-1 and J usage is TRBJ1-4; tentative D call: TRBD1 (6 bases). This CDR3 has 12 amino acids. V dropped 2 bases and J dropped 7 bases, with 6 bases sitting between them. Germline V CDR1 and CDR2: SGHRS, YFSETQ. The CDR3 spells CASSLQGEKLFF. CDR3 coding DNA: TGCGCCAGCAGCTTACAGGGTGAAAAACTGTTTTTT.

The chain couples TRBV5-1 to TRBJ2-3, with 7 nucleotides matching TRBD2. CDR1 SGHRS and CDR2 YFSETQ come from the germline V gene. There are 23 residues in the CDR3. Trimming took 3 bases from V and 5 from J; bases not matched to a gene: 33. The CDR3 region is CASSSLDPHRLVWGGLRRDTQYF. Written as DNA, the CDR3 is TGCGCCAGCAGCTCACTTGACCCTCACCGGCTAGTTTGGGGGGGACTAAGGAGAGATACGCAGTATTTT.

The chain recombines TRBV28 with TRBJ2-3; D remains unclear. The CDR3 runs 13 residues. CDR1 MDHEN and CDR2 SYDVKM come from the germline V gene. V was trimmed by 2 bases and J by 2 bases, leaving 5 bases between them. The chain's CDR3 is CASSLDTTDTQYF. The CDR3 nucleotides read TGTGCCAGCAGTTTAGATACCACAGATACGCAGTATTTT.